The 30 T cell receptor beta chains presented below share a single source sample, sequenced in a study of blood T cell repertoires in COVID-19. Data came from immunoSEQ multiplex PCR; TCRdb stores just in-frame clones and leaves some out. The sample consists of over 75,000 clones, approximately 90% of them appearing once. The sequenced sample was peripheral blood. The source of these receptors is a human donor with COVID-19, enrolled during active disease. The donor label of this sample is uncertain.

The chain carries TRBV11-1 and TRBJ2-7; a possible D gene is TRBD1 (6 bases). This CDR3 spans 13 amino acids. Trimming left V 0 bases short and J 6 bases short, with 9 bases between. The germline V gene has CDR1 SGHAT and CDR2 FQDESV (reference sequence). CDR3: CASSLAQGGEQYF. The DNA for the CDR3 is TGTGCCAGCAGCTTAGCACAGGGCGGCGAGCAGTACTTC.

The chain combines TRBV5-1 with TRBJ1-1; the D is unclear. The length of the CDR3 is 15 residues. Germline CDR1 and CDR2: SGHRS and YFSETQ. The V end lost 1 base, the J end lost 4 bases, and 14 bases lay between the germline ends. The CDR3 DNA follows: TGCGCCAGCAGCTTGTCGCCAAACGAGGGCACTGAAGCTTTCTTT. It codes for CASSLSPNEGTEAFF.

In nucleotides, the CDR3 is TGTGCCAGCTCACCACGGACAGGGGGTACTGAAGCTTTCTTT. It encodes CASSPRTGGTEAFF. V usage is TRBV18 and J usage is TRBJ1-1, with 10 bases lining up with TRBD1. The CDR3 length is 14 residues. The junction had 1 base not matched to a gene; V was cut back by 1 base and J by 5 bases. Germline assignment: CDR1 KGHSH and CDR2 LQKENI.

V and J are TRBV6-5 and TRBJ1-2; 9 bases map to TRBD1. This CDR3 has 13 amino acids. Per the germline V gene, CDR1 is MNHEY and CDR2 is SVGAGI. Trimming cost V 7 bases and J 2 bases; bases outside gene matches: 2. In nucleotides, the CDR3 is TGTGCCAGCATTGGGACAGGGAACTATGGCTACACCTTC. Translation: CASIGTGNYGYTF.

The chain carries TRBV19 and TRBJ2-7, with 9 bases aligning to TRBD1. The V gene end was trimmed by 5 bases and the J gene end by 2 bases; junction bases not matched to a gene: 7. This CDR3 region has 15 residues. Germline CDR1 reads LNHDA; CDR2 reads SQIVND (reference sequence). DNA of the CDR3: TGTGCCAGTAGTCGAACAGGGGGCGATGCCTACGAGCAGTACTTC. As protein: CASSRTGGDAYEQYF.

This clone was observed a single time. The V and J genes are TRBV5-6 and TRBJ1-5, with D uncertain. Trimming pared 2 bases from V and 7 bases from J, leaving 7 bases between. The CDR3 spans 12 residues. In germline, CDR1 is SGHDT, CDR2 YYEEEE. In nucleotides, the CDR3 is TGTGCCAGCAGCTTTATCGGGCAGCCCCAGCATTTT. This sequence encodes CASSFIGQPQHF.

The CDR3 region has the DNA TGTGCCAGCTCACCGGGACAGGTCTATGGCTACACCTTC. Translating gives CASSPGQVYGYTF. The rearrangement links TRBV18 to TRBJ1-2; 8 bases are shared with TRBD1. The CDR3 is 13 residues long. The trim removed 3 bases at V and 4 bases at J, leaving 1 base unmatched. CDR1 is KGHSH and CDR2 is LQKENI in the germline V gene.

The chain is built from TRBV4-2 and TRBJ2-5; TRBD1 matches 8 bases. Germline CDR1 reads LGHNA; CDR2 reads YNFKEQ. Trimming at V came to 1 base and at J to 5 bases, leaving 0 bases not matched to a gene. The CDR3 contains 13 residues. The CDR3 is CASSQGDRETQYF. CDR3 coding DNA: TGTGCCAGCAGCCAAGGGGACAGGGAGACCCAGTACTTC.

The V call is TRBV6-5, the J call TRBJ1-2; 7 positions match TRBD1. This CDR3 spans 15 amino acids. The V and J ends lost 6 bases and 2 bases, in that order; junction bases with no gene match: 9. The germline gives CDR1 MNHEY, CDR2 SVGAGI. CDR3: CASSRTLTGNYGYTF. CDR3 DNA sequence: TGTGCCAGCAGCCGAACCCTGACAGGGAACTATGGCTACACCTTC.

The chain links TRBV2 to TRBJ1-5, with unresolved D. CDR1 SNHLY and CDR2 FYNNEI come from the germline V gene. The CDR3 contains 13 residues. Trimming stripped 3 bases from V and 7 bases from J, with 10 bases between. The CDR3 region has the DNA TGTGCCAGCAGTGACCTGACCGGGCAGCCCCAGCATTTT. It encodes CASSDLTGQPQHF.

The chain couples TRBV11-3 to TRBJ2-1; D not certain. The CDR3 length is 13 residues. Germline CDR1 reads SGHNT; CDR2 reads YENEEA. With 3 bases removed from V and 3 bases from J, the gap between germline ends came to 6 bases. The CDR3 protein is CASSFAVYNEQFF. The CDR3 region has the DNA TGTGCCAGCAGCTTTGCGGTCTACAATGAGCAGTTCTTC.

The CDR3 protein is CASTRDRSYGYTF. CDR3 nucleotides: TGTGCCAGTACCCGGGACAGGTCCTATGGCTACACCTTC. The genes are TRBV19 and TRBJ1-2; 8 bases fit TRBD1. Germline V gene lookup returns CDR1 LNHDA and CDR2 SQIVND (reference sequence). Trimming cost V 7 bases and J 4 bases; bases outside gene matches: 5. There are 13 residues in the CDR3. Looking up the rest from reference TRBV19 and TRBJ1-2 gives the full variable domain: DGGITQSPKYLFRKEGQNVTLSCEQNLNHDAMYWYRQDPGQGLRLIYYSQIVNDFQKGDIAEGYSVSREKKESFPLTVTSAQKNPTAFYLCASTRDRSYGYTFGSGTRLTVV.

The chain combines TRBV29-1 with TRBJ2-3, with 8 bases identical to TRBD1. The CDR3 sequence is 16 residues long. Trimming took 0 bases from V and 2 from J; bases not matched to a gene: 7. Germline values: CDR1 SQVTM, CDR2 ANQGSEA. The CDR3 reads CSVEDRQGSPTDTQYF. The CDR3 DNA is TGCAGCGTTGAAGATCGACAGGGGTCCCCCACAGATACGCAGTATTTT.

The chain carries TRBV20-1 and TRBJ1-5; D gene ambiguous. V was shortened by 3 bases and J by 3 bases, with 12 bases between the two germline ends. The CDR3 is 14 residues long. Germline lookup yields CDR1 DFQATT and CDR2 SNEGSKA (reference sequence). CDR3 loop: CSASFTGFNQPQHF. CDR3 bases: TGCAGTGCTAGTTTTACCGGGTTCAATCAGCCCCAGCATTTT.

With regard to this clone: This CDR3 fails to terminate in the conserved phenylalanine or tryptophan, so it likely reflects a read error. Because the CDR3's place on the DNA is in doubt, the DNA is left out and the CDR3 is given as listed by TCRdb. The chain links TRBV7-2 to TRBJ1-2; the D call of TRBD1 is as the table states it, not checked on the DNA. The length of the CDR3 is 13 amino acids, counting both ends. Germline CDR1 reads SGHTA; CDR2 reads FQGNSA. The CDR3 loop reads CASSFLPGQGLDL.

This clone showed up just once. V usage is TRBV2 and J usage is TRBJ1-3, with TRBD1 matching over 8 bases. The J segment lost 4 bases and the V segment lost 7 bases, leaving 6 bases of the junction unmatched. CDR1 and CDR2 (germline): SNHLY, FYNNEI. CDR3 size: 14 residues. CDR3 DNA: TGTGCCAGCACCCGACAGGGGCTCGGAAACACCATATATTTT. Translation: CASTRQGLGNTIYF.

This clone has just a few counts. The chain employs TRBV11-3 and TRBJ2-2; perhaps TRBD1 as D (5 bases). This CDR3 has 15 residues. V shed 3 bases and J shed 1 base, with 9 bases lying between them. The V gene's germline CDR1 is SGHNT and CDR2 YENEEA. CDR3 protein: CASSLDTMNTGELFF. Here the CDR3 DNA reads TGTGCCAGCAGCTTGGACACTATGAACACCGGGGAGCTGTTTTTT.

J is TRBJ2-1 and V is TRBV7-9; tentative D call: TRBD1 (5 bases). The CDR3 loop spans 13 amino acids. Germline-derived CDR1 and CDR2 are SEHNR and FQNEAQ (reference sequence). V was cut by 5 bases and J by 10 bases, with 15 bases left in between. CDR3 in DNA: TGTGCCAGCAGCCCACAGGTCTTGCTAGAGCAGTTCTTC. It specifies CASSPQVLLEQFF.

The rearrangement joins TRBV6-5 to TRBJ1-3; possible D gene TRBD1, 5 bases. CDR1 MNHEY and CDR2 SVGAGI come from the germline V gene. The V and J ends lost 0 bases and 0 bases respectively, with 6 bases between them. There are 15 residues in the CDR3. CDR3 sequence: CASSYSGVSGNTIYF. The CDR3 DNA sequence: TGTGCCAGCAGTTACTCAGGGGTCTCTGGAAACACCATATATTTT.

The chain recombines TRBV28 with TRBJ2-2; 9 nucleotides align to TRBD1. V was pared by 2 bases and J by 7 bases, with 11 bases of the junction left unmatched. Germline CDR1 reads MDHEN; CDR2 reads SYDVKM. The CDR3 extends over 17 amino acids. CDR3: CASSLPDPGQGFGELFF. Written as DNA, the CDR3 is TGTGCCAGCAGTTTACCGGACCCGGGACAGGGTTTCGGGGAGCTGTTTTTT.

The rearrangement uses TRBV10-1 and TRBJ2-7, with TRBD1 identical over 7 bases. V shed 5 bases and J 5 bases; nucleotides not matched to a gene: 12. The CDR3 is made up of 15 amino acids. Germline CDR1 reads WNHNN; CDR2 reads SYGVQD (reference sequence). The CDR3 protein is CASSPQPRGSHEQYF. The CDR3 nucleotides read TGCGCCAGCAGTCCCCAGCCCAGGGGGTCCCACGAGCAGTACTTC.

The rearrangement links TRBV6-5 to TRBJ1-5; 8 bases line up with TRBD1. This CDR3 is built from 14 residues. V shed 5 bases and J 6 bases; nucleotides not matched to a gene: 6. The germline V gene has CDR1 MNHEY and CDR2 SVGAGI. The CDR3 loop is CASSITGGSQPQHF. CDR3 nucleotide sequence: TGTGCCAGCAGTATTACAGGGGGTTCTCAGCCCCAGCATTTT.

The V and J genes are TRBV2 and TRBJ1-4; D is undetermined. The CDR3 contains 14 residues. Germline V gene lookup returns CDR1 SNHLY and CDR2 FYNNEI. The germline V and J ends were trimmed by 4 bases and 4 bases, with 10 bases remaining between them. CDR3 sequence (DNA): TGTGCCAGCAGTGGCCAGATCTTTAATGAAAAACTGTTTTTT. This codes for CASSGQIFNEKLFF.

The chain employs TRBV14 and TRBJ1-3; 7 bases are a match to TRBD1. V was pared by 0 bases and J by 0 bases, with 5 bases of the junction left unmatched. Germline V gene data show CDR1 as SGHDN and CDR2 as FVKESK. The length of the CDR3 is 17 residues. Here the CDR3 reads CASSQDVGQISGNTIYF. CDR3 DNA: TGTGCCAGCAGCCAAGACGTGGGACAGATCTCTGGAAACACCATATATTTT.

The V and J genes are TRBV4-2 and TRBJ2-1; 7 bases line up with TRBD1. Germline CDR1 is LGHNA and CDR2 is YNFKEQ. V lost 3 bases to trimming and J lost 6 bases; unmatched junction nucleotides: 14. This CDR3 has 17 residues. This chain's CDR3 is CASSHPSGRQGINEQFF. CDR3 sequence (DNA): TGTGCCAGCAGCCATCCCTCAGGGCGACAGGGAATCAATGAGCAGTTCTTC.

The chain joins TRBV4-1 to TRBJ1-2; D unclear. The CDR3 covers 17 residues. Per germline, CDR1 MGHRA and CDR2 YSYEKL. The V gene lost 4 bases and the J gene lost 3 bases, with 21 bases spanning the gap. The CDR3: CASSRTSSRERDYGYTF. CDR3 sequence (DNA): TGCGCCAGCAGCCGCACTAGTTCACGGGAGAGAGACTATGGCTACACCTTC.

This sequence joins TRBV5-1 and TRBJ1-2, with 8 nucleotides matching TRBD1. CDR1 SGHRS and CDR2 YFSETQ come from the germline V gene. After removal of 0 bases from V and 3 bases from J, the junction contained 13 bases not matched to a gene. The CDR3 has 18 amino acids. DNA of the CDR3: TGCGCCAGCAGCTTGGCCTCCATGACAGGGGCTCCCGACTATGGCTACACCTTC. Protein sequence: CASSLASMTGAPDYGYTF.

The gene calls are TRBV6-1 and TRBJ2-7; D is uncertain. The V gene's germline CDR1 is MNHNS and CDR2 SASEGT. This CDR3 spans 14 amino acids. V was trimmed by 2 bases and J by 2 bases, leaving 10 bases between them. The chain's CDR3 is CASSEWYITYEQYF. CDR3 coding DNA: TGTGCCAGCAGTGAATGGTACATAACCTACGAGCAGTACTTC.

The V call is TRBV5-1, the J call TRBJ1-2; 7 positions match TRBD1. CDR3 length: 16 amino acids. The ends lost 4 bases at V and 0 bases at J; junction bases unmatched: 9. Looked up from germline, CDR1 is SGHRS and CDR2 is YFSETQ. The CDR3 DNA follows: TGCGCCAGCAGCCCACGGACAGGAGTCCCTAACTATGGCTACACCTTC. This encodes CASSPRTGVPNYGYTF.

V and J are TRBV7-4 and TRBJ1-2; D is unresolved. V lost 7 bases, J lost 8 bases, and 17 bases lay in between. This CDR3 region has 13 residues. From germline, CDR1 is SGHVT and CDR2 SQSDAQ. The CDR3 region has the DNA TGTGCCAGCACCAATCGGGTGGTTGGAGGCTACACCTTC. Residues: CASTNRVVGGYTF.